This is a list of T cell receptor beta chains from one sample in a study of response to subunit inactivated influenza vaccine. TCRdb re-called the RT-PCR reads through MiXCR, storing one row per CDR3 protein. The data show almost 600,000 distinct CDR3 sequences, about 15% seen once. Sequences were derived from PBMCs from blood, sampled roughly 13 days after vaccination. The receptors stem from a man in his fifties who received an inactivated influenza vaccine. CDR3s include the opening cysteine and the closing phenylalanine or tryptophan. D genes are given only for firm matches. Clone sizes are given selectively: once, few, many, or a class where the clone is expanded.

J gene: TRBJ2-4
D gene: TRBD1
V gene: TRBV7-2
clone size: -
CDR3 protein: CASSPQRQGNIQYF
CDR3 DNA: TGTGCCAGCAGCCCCCAAAGACAGGGCAACATTCAGTACTTC

J gene: TRBJ1-3
D gene: -
V gene: TRBV5-6
clone size: few
CDR3 protein: CASSFSGPSGNTIYF
CDR3 DNA: TGTGCCAGCAGCTTTTCAGGGCCCTCTGGAAACACCATATATTTT

J gene: TRBJ2-7
D gene: TRBD2
V gene: TRBV2
clone size: many
CDR3 protein: CASSIGLAGSYEQYF
CDR3 DNA: TGTGCCAGCAGTATAGGACTAGCGGGTTCCTACGAGCAGTACTTC

J gene: TRBJ1-2
D gene: -
V gene: TRBV12-3/TRBV12-4
clone size: few
CDR3 protein: CASSPVYGYTF
CDR3 DNA: TGTGCCAGCTCACCCGTTTATGGCTACACCTTC

J gene: TRBJ2-5
D gene: TRBD1
V gene: TRBV7-7
clone size: few
CDR3 protein: CASSPRTGGLQETQYF
CDR3 DNA: TGTGCTAGCAGCCCACGGACAGGGGGCCTTCAAGAGACCCAGTACTTC

J gene: TRBJ2-3
D gene: TRBD2
V gene: TRBV20-1
clone size: -
CDR3 protein: CSALSIAGSGDTQYF
CDR3 DNA: TGCAGTGCCCTGAGTATAGCGGGAAGTGGAGATACGCAGTATTTT

J gene: TRBJ2-5
D gene: -
V gene: TRBV3-1
clone size: -
CDR3 protein: CASSPLVLTPYQETQYF
CDR3 DNA: TGTGCCAGCAGCCCCTTGGTGCTCACCCCATACCAAGAGACCCAGTACTTC

J gene: TRBJ1-1
D gene: TRBD1
V gene: TRBV10-3
clone size: few
CDR3 protein: CAISVTGGNTEAFF
CDR3 DNA: TGTGCCATCAGTGTGACAGGGGGTAATACTGAAGCTTTCTTT

J gene: TRBJ2-7
D gene: -
V gene: TRBV6-1
clone size: few
CDR3 protein: CASRDQASYEQYF
CDR3 DNA: TGTGCCAGCAGGGACCAGGCCTCCTACGAGCAGTACTTC

J gene: TRBJ2-4
D gene: -
V gene: TRBV15
clone size: -
CDR3 protein: CATSRTGLTLAKNIQYF
CDR3 DNA: TGTGCCACCAGCAGGACGGGACTGACTTTAGCCAAAAACATTCAGTACTTC

J gene: TRBJ2-5
D gene: -
V gene: TRBV6-5
clone size: many
CDR3 protein: CASSYSGQETQYF
CDR3 DNA: TGTGCCAGCAGTTACTCGGGCCAAGAGACCCAGTACTTC

J gene: TRBJ2-1
D gene: TRBD2
V gene: TRBV9
clone size: few
CDR3 protein: CASSVELAGLGEQFF
CDR3 DNA: TGTGCCAGCAGCGTAGAACTAGCGGGATTGGGGGAGCAGTTCTTC

J gene: TRBJ1-5
D gene: -
V gene: TRBV5-1
clone size: few
CDR3 protein: CASSREAGYNQPQHF
CDR3 DNA: TGCGCCAGCAGCAGGGAGGCAGGTTACAATCAGCCCCAGCATTTT

J gene: TRBJ2-6
D gene: -
V gene: TRBV28
clone size: -
CDR3 protein: CASSSTVPYSGANVLTF
CDR3 DNA: TGTGCCAGCAGTTCGACAGTGCCCTACTCTGGGGCCAACGTCCTGACTTTC

J gene: TRBJ2-4
D gene: -
V gene: TRBV5-1
clone size: few
CDR3 protein: CASSPDGSKNIQYF
CDR3 DNA: TGCGCCAGCAGCCCGGACGGGTCCAAAAACATTCAGTACTTC

J gene: TRBJ1-6
D gene: TRBD1
V gene: TRBV10-3
clone size: many
CDR3 protein: CAIRETGSVPLHF
CDR3 DNA: TGTGCCATCAGGGAGACAGGGAGTGTACCCCTCCACTTT

J gene: TRBJ1-5
D gene: -
V gene: TRBV5-1
clone size: -
CDR3 protein: CASSLSPDHSNQPQHF
CDR3 DNA: TGCGCCAGCAGCTTGAGTCCAGACCATAGCAATCAGCCCCAGCATTTT

J gene: TRBJ2-3
D gene: TRBD2
V gene: TRBV7-2
clone size: -
CDR3 protein: CASSPGRGAYTDTQYF
CDR3 DNA: TGTGCCAGCAGCCCTGGGCGGGGGGCTTACACAGATACGCAGTATTTT

J gene: TRBJ1-5
D gene: -
V gene: TRBV12-3/TRBV12-4
clone size: -
CDR3 protein: CASGFWAQNQPQHF
CDR3 DNA: TGTGCCAGTGGGTTTTGGGCTCAAAATCAGCCCCAGCATTTT

J gene: TRBJ2-1
D gene: TRBD2
V gene: TRBV28
clone size: -
CDR3 protein: CASSPDRVAGPTEQFF
CDR3 DNA: TGTGCCAGCAGTCCCGATCGAGTAGCGGGGCCCACTGAGCAGTTCTTC

J gene: TRBJ2-2
D gene: -
V gene: TRBV20-1
clone size: few
CDR3 protein: CSASSGPTGELFF
CDR3 DNA: TGCAGTGCTAGTTCGGGGCCCACCGGGGAGCTGTTTTTT

J gene: TRBJ2-7
D gene: -
V gene: TRBV4-2
clone size: -
CDR3 protein: CASSPFGRTDSYEQYF
CDR3 DNA: TGTGCCAGCAGCCCCTTTGGACGGACAGACTCCTACGAGCAGTACTTC

J gene: TRBJ2-2
D gene: -
V gene: TRBV5-1
clone size: -
CDR3 protein: CASSLVVDRWNTGELFF
CDR3 DNA: TGCGCCAGCAGCTTGGTCGTTGACAGGTGGAACACCGGGGAGCTGTTTTTT

J gene: TRBJ2-7
D gene: -
V gene: TRBV12-3/TRBV12-4
clone size: few
CDR3 protein: CASRDRESYEQYF
CDR3 DNA: TGTGCCAGCAGGGACCGGGAGTCCTACGAGCAGTACTTC

J gene: TRBJ2-3
D gene: TRBD2
V gene: TRBV28
clone size: many
CDR3 protein: CASSFSGSTDTQYF
CDR3 DNA: TGTGCCAGCAGTTTTAGCGGGAGTACAGATACGCAGTATTTT

J gene: TRBJ2-2
D gene: -
V gene: TRBV6-5
clone size: -
CDR3 protein: CASSSGAVPNTGELFF
CDR3 DNA: TGTGCCAGCAGTTCAGGGGCCGTACCGAACACCGGGGAGCTGTTTTTT

J gene: TRBJ2-3
D gene: -
V gene: TRBV7-9
clone size: -
CDR3 protein: CASSLAGTYTDTQYF
CDR3 DNA: TGTGCCAGCAGCTTAGCCGGAACATACACAGATACGCAGTATTTT

J gene: TRBJ2-7
D gene: TRBD2
V gene: TRBV20-1
clone size: few
CDR3 protein: CSAIASSGSSRSYEQYF
CDR3 DNA: TGCAGTGCTATAGCCTCCAGCGGGAGCTCCCGGTCCTACGAGCAGTACTTC

J gene: TRBJ2-7
D gene: -
V gene: TRBV15
clone size: few
CDR3 protein: CATSRDLSEQYF
CDR3 DNA: TGTGCCACCAGCAGAGATTTGAGCGAGCAGTACTTC

J gene: TRBJ1-1
D gene: TRBD1
V gene: TRBV10-3
clone size: few
CDR3 protein: CAIREDRGLNTEAFF
CDR3 DNA: TGTGCCATCAGAGAAGACAGGGGCTTGAACACTGAAGCTTTCTTT

J gene: TRBJ2-7
D gene: TRBD2
V gene: TRBV12-3/TRBV12-4
clone size: -
CDR3 protein: CASTLGGTGYEQYF
CDR3 DNA: TGTGCCAGCACCTTGGGGGGGACGGGCTACGAGCAGTACTTC

J gene: TRBJ1-4
D gene: -
V gene: TRBV10-3
clone size: -
CDR3 protein: CAISDTSGKLFF
CDR3 DNA: TGTGCCATCAGTGACACATCGGGAAAACTGTTTTTT

J gene: TRBJ2-1
D gene: -
V gene: TRBV3-1
clone size: few
CDR3 protein: CASSPGTLSYNEQFF
CDR3 DNA: TGTGCCAGCAGCCCAGGGACCCTTTCCTACAATGAGCAGTTCTTC

J gene: TRBJ2-7
D gene: TRBD2
V gene: TRBV7-2
clone size: many
CDR3 protein: CASSLYGRAGNEQYF
CDR3 DNA: TGTGCCAGCAGCTTATACGGGAGGGCCGGTAACGAGCAGTACTTC

J gene: TRBJ2-5
D gene: -
V gene: TRBV5-6
clone size: -
CDR3 protein: CASSLDWQETQYF
CDR3 DNA: TGTGCCAGCAGCTTGGACTGGCAAGAGACCCAGTACTTC

J gene: TRBJ2-2
D gene: -
V gene: TRBV7-2
clone size: -
CDR3 protein: CASSLAHSNTGELFF
CDR3 DNA: TGTGCCAGCAGCTTAGCGCACTCGAACACCGGGGAGCTGTTTTTT

J gene: TRBJ2-4
D gene: -
V gene: TRBV28
clone size: -
CDR3 protein: CASALAVTLAKNIQYF
CDR3 DNA: TGTGCCAGCGCGCTGGCGGTCACCCTAGCCAAAAACATTCAGTACTTC

J gene: TRBJ2-4
D gene: TRBD1
V gene: TRBV7-2
clone size: -
CDR3 protein: CASSPWTGGLDIQYF
CDR3 DNA: TGTGCCAGCAGCCCCTGGACAGGAGGTTTGGACATTCAGTACTTC

J gene: TRBJ1-6
D gene: -
V gene: TRBV4-3
clone size: few
CDR3 protein: CASSHRTVDNSPLHF
CDR3 DNA: TGCGCCAGCAGCCACCGGACAGTAGATAATTCACCCCTCCACTTT

J gene: TRBJ1-5
D gene: -
V gene: TRBV20-1
clone size: few
CDR3 protein: CSASGMGPQHF
CDR3 DNA: TGCAGTGCTAGCGGGATGGGGCCCCAGCATTTT

J gene: TRBJ2-1
D gene: -
V gene: TRBV4-2
clone size: -
CDR3 protein: CASREGRQSSYNEQFF
CDR3 DNA: TGTGCCAGCAGAGAGGGGAGGCAGAGCTCCTACAATGAGCAGTTCTTC

J gene: TRBJ2-1
D gene: TRBD2
V gene: TRBV6-5
clone size: many
CDR3 protein: CASGTSGSRGRNEQFF
CDR3 DNA: TGTGCCAGCGGGACTAGCGGGAGTAGGGGACGCAATGAGCAGTTCTTC

J gene: TRBJ1-4
D gene: TRBD1
V gene: TRBV6-2/TRBV6-3
clone size: -
CDR3 protein: CASNDRGDEKLFF
CDR3 DNA: TGTGCCAGCAACGACAGGGGAGATGAAAAACTGTTTTTT

J gene: TRBJ2-5
D gene: -
V gene: TRBV18
clone size: -
CDR3 protein: CASSPREGETQYF
CDR3 DNA: TGTGCCAGCTCACCGCGGGAAGGGGAGACCCAGTACTTC

J gene: TRBJ2-3
D gene: TRBD2
V gene: TRBV5-1
clone size: -
CDR3 protein: CASSLVVAGGQDTQYF
CDR3 DNA: TGCGCCAGCAGCTTGGTGGTAGCGGGGGGGCAAGATACGCAGTATTTT

J gene: TRBJ2-7
D gene: -
V gene: TRBV12-3/TRBV12-4
clone size: -
CDR3 protein: CASSFGGLDEQYF
CDR3 DNA: TGTGCCAGCAGTTTCGGGGGTTTGGACGAGCAGTACTTC

J gene: TRBJ2-1
D gene: -
V gene: TRBV14
clone size: -
CDR3 protein: CASSQVVGTTYNEQFF
CDR3 DNA: TGTGCCAGCAGCCAAGTCGTTGGGACCACCTACAATGAGCAGTTCTTC

J gene: TRBJ2-7
D gene: -
V gene: TRBV28
clone size: few
CDR3 protein: CASSPRGGTGTYEQYF
CDR3 DNA: TGTGCCAGCAGTCCACGTGGGGGGACGGGGACCTACGAGCAGTACTTC

J gene: TRBJ1-5
D gene: -
V gene: TRBV4-3
clone size: few
CDR3 protein: CASSQDSGNQPQHF
CDR3 DNA: TGCGCCAGCAGCCAAGACTCGGGAAATCAGCCCCAGCATTTT

J gene: TRBJ1-1
D gene: -
V gene: TRBV5-1
clone size: few
CDR3 protein: CASSLASLENTEAFF
CDR3 DNA: TGCGCCAGCAGCTTGGCCAGCTTGGAGAACACTGAAGCTTTCTTT

J gene: TRBJ2-5
D gene: TRBD1
V gene: TRBV6-2/TRBV6-3
clone size: few
CDR3 protein: CASSYSGTGGQTQYF
CDR3 DNA: TGTGCCAGCAGTTACTCCGGGACAGGGGGACAGACCCAGTACTTC

J gene: TRBJ1-5
D gene: TRBD1
V gene: TRBV5-5
clone size: few
CDR3 protein: CASSQMTGISQPQHF
CDR3 DNA: TGTGCCAGCAGCCAAATGACAGGGATATCACAGCCCCAGCATTTT

J gene: TRBJ2-7
D gene: -
V gene: TRBV5-6
clone size: -
CDR3 protein: CASSWRGQHYEQYF
CDR3 DNA: TGTGCCAGCAGCTGGCGGGGACAGCACTACGAGCAGTACTTC

J gene: TRBJ1-3
D gene: -
V gene: TRBV20-1
clone size: -
CDR3 protein: CSASMGFGNTIYF
CDR3 DNA: TGCAGTGCTAGTATGGGTTTTGGAAACACCATATATTTT

J gene: TRBJ2-2
D gene: TRBD2
V gene: TRBV4-3
clone size: -
CDR3 protein: CASSHKSGGNGELFF
CDR3 DNA: TGCGCCAGCAGCCATAAAAGCGGGGGGAACGGGGAGCTGTTTTTT